This passage covers 21 T cell receptor beta chains from one sample sequenced in a study of PD-L1 blockade in urothelial cancer. The time point was: pretreatment peripheral blood. Here immunoSEQ multiplex PCR was the method, and the copy in TCRdb shows in-frame clones only, minus some. The sample records roughly 63,000 clones, 81% being singletons. This material consisted of PBMCs, taken around atezolizumab (anti-PD-L1) treatment. The receptors derive from a man aged 65 to 79 with urothelial cancer.

The chain recombines TRBV10-3 with TRBJ2-7, with a tentative D call TRBD2 (6 bases). Per germline, CDR1 ENHRY and CDR2 SYGVKD. V lost 10 bases, J lost 0 bases, and 13 bases lay in between. The CDR3 runs 13 residues. The CDR3 loop reads CATWTGDSYEQYF. The CDR3 coding sequence is TGTGCCACCTGGACGGGGGACTCCTACGAGCAGTACTTC.

The CDR3 DNA reads as TGTGCCATCAGTGATCGAGACAGGGAGGCAGAGACCCAGTACTTC. Encoded protein: CAISDRDREAETQYF. J is TRBJ2-5 and V is TRBV10-3; tentatively, D is TRBD1 (7 bases). V lost 3 bases and J lost 4, with 15 bases in between. Germline V gene sequence: CDR1 ENHRY, CDR2 SYGVKD. The CDR3 has 15 residues.

The chain recombines TRBV30 with TRBJ2-7; D is perhaps TRBD2 (5 bases). The CDR3 runs to 13 residues. CDR1 and CDR2 (germline): GTSNPN, SVGIG (reference sequence). V was shortened by 2 bases and J by 0 bases, with 8 bases between the two germline ends. The CDR3 sequence: CAWSSGNSYEQYF. CDR3 nucleotide sequence: TGTGCCTGGAGTTCCGGGAACTCCTACGAGCAGTACTTC.

The chain couples TRBV5-8 to TRBJ1-1, with D perhaps TRBD1 (6 bases). V lost 4 bases and J lost 6, with 16 bases in between. Germline values: CDR1 SGHTS, CDR2 YDEGEE. The CDR3 length is 14 residues. The CDR3 region has the DNA TGTGCCAGCAGCCGGACGACCGACAGGTCTGAAGCTTTCTTT. It yields the protein CASSRTTDRSEAFF.

V gene TRBV29-1 combines with J gene TRBJ2-5, with 7 nucleotides matching TRBD1. Trimming took 6 bases from V and 1 from J; bases not matched to a gene: 5. From germline, CDR1 is SQVTM and CDR2 ANQGSEA. This CDR3 comprises 13 residues. CDR3 coding DNA: TGCAGCGTGGGGACAGTACCCCAAGAGACCCAGTACTTC. Protein product: CSVGTVPQETQYF.

This clone has a handful of counts. The sample carries other DNA sequences with the same CDR3. This chain links TRBV19 with TRBJ1-1; TRBD1 might be the D (5 bases). Between the trimmed V and J ends, which lost 9 bases and 1 base, there was a span of 9 bases. The CDR3 runs 12 residues. Germline V gene sequence: CDR1 LNHDA, CDR2 SQIVND (reference sequence). This CDR3 reads CASRQKNTEAFF. As DNA, the CDR3 is TGTGCCAGCCGACAGAAGAACACTGAAGCTTTCTTT.

There are many counts of this clone. This sequence joins TRBV14 and TRBJ1-1; D gene uncertain. This CDR3 is built from 15 residues. Germline V gene sequence: CDR1 SGHDN, CDR2 FVKESK. V was shortened by 4 bases and J by 5 bases, with 17 bases between the two germline ends. The CDR3 loop reads CASSPLSGWETEAFF. CDR3 DNA sequence: TGTGCCAGCAGCCCCCTGTCGGGGTGGGAAACTGAAGCTTTCTTT.

The V and J genes are TRBV9 and TRBJ2-3, with 9 bases matching TRBD2. Germline loops: CDR1 SGDLS, CDR2 YYNGEE. CDR3 length equals 16 residues. V lost 3 bases and J lost 9; bases outside the gene matches: 14. The CDR3 sequence is CASSASRDSGGKTQYF. The CDR3 DNA is TGTGCCAGCAGCGCCTCTCGAGATAGCGGGGGAAAAACGCAGTATTTT.

The chain carries TRBV6-1 and TRBJ2-2; D perhaps matches TRBD2 (5 bases). Germline CDR1 and CDR2: MNHNS and SASEGT. V was cut by 2 bases and J by 4 bases, with 11 bases left in between. CDR3 length: 15 amino acids. CDR3 residues: CASSERGWGTGELFF. In DNA form, the CDR3 reads TGTGCCAGCAGTGAACGGGGATGGGGCACCGGGGAGCTGTTTTTT.

This chain connects TRBV11-2 to TRBJ1-1; D is undetermined. Between the trimmed V and J ends, which lost 3 bases and 4 bases, there was a span of 12 bases. CDR3 length equals 14 residues. The germline V gene has CDR1 SGHAT and CDR2 FQNNGV. CDR3 sequence: CASSFFGGTTEAFF. In DNA form, the CDR3 reads TGTGCCAGCAGCTTCTTCGGCGGAACCACTGAAGCTTTCTTT.

The chain uses TRBV19 and TRBJ2-3; TRBD2 matches at 9 bases. Trimming took 4 bases from V and 4 from J; bases not matched to a gene: 6. Germline lookup yields CDR1 LNHDA and CDR2 SQIVND (reference sequence). The CDR3 is 15 residues long. The CDR3 DNA reads as TGTGCCAGTAGTACCTTCGGCGGGGGGGCAGATACGCAGTATTTT. Its translation is CASSTFGGGADTQYF. The variable domain in full, completed from reference TRBV19 and TRBJ2-3, reads DGGITQSPKYLFRKEGQNVTLSCEQNLNHDAMYWYRQDPGQGLRLIYYSQIVNDFQKGDIAEGYSVSREKKESFPLTVTSAQKNPTAFYLCASSTFGGGADTQYFGPGTRLTVL.

In regard to this clone: Other DNA sequences in this sample translate to the same CDR3. V and J are TRBV7-2 and TRBJ2-3, with a possible D match to TRBD2 (7 bases). Trimming shortened V by 3 bases and J by 5 bases, and 12 bases separated the two germline ends. The CDR3 loop spans 14 amino acids. Germline CDR1 and CDR2: SGHTA and FQGNSA. Written as DNA, the CDR3 is TGTGCCAGCAGCTTGGGGGGGCCGGGAGATACGCAGTATTTT. Translation gives CASSLGGPGDTQYF.

This rearrangement joins TRBV4-3 to TRBJ2-2; TRBD2 agrees at 9 bases. CDR3 size: 18 residues. V shed 3 bases, J shed 4 bases, and the junction held 12 bases outside the gene matches. CDR1 is LGHNA, CDR2 YSLEER, per germline. This chain's CDR3 is CASSQGVAGGPGTGELFF. The CDR3, as DNA: TGCGCCAGCAGCCAGGGGGTGGCGGGAGGGCCCGGCACCGGGGAGCTGTTTTTT.

The V call is TRBV4-2, the J call TRBJ2-1, with TRBD2 matching 8 bases. Trimming at V came to 1 base and at J to 0 bases, leaving 11 bases not matched to a gene. The length of the CDR3 is 19 residues. CDR1 and CDR2 from the germline V gene are LGHNA and YNFKEQ. CDR3 coding DNA: TGTGCCAGCAGCCAAGGGAGCGGGGGAGACGCGAGCTCCTACAATGAGCAGTTCTTC. Amino acid sequence: CASSQGSGGDASSYNEQFF.

The rearrangement joins TRBV5-5 to TRBJ1-2, with 7 positions matching TRBD1. CDR1 and CDR2 (germline): SGHKS, YYEKEE (reference sequence). The CDR3 is 16 amino acids. J lost 2 bases, V lost 0 bases, and 7 bases had no gene match. CDR3 sequence: CASSLDTGQTNYGYTF. The CDR3 nucleotides read TGTGCCAGCAGCTTGGATACGGGACAGACAAACTATGGCTACACCTTC.

The chain is built from TRBV10-2 and TRBJ2-7; D uncertain. The V end was cut by 2 bases, the J end by 2 bases, with 7 bases between. The CDR3 runs to 13 residues. The V gene's germline CDR1 is WSHSY and CDR2 SAAADI. This CDR3 reads CASSEQPAYEQYF. The CDR3 bases are TGCGCCAGCAGTGAGCAACCGGCCTACGAGCAGTACTTC.

This clone was seen a single time. The CDR3 nucleotides are TGTGCCAGCAGCTCGAGAGACCCGGGCACCGGGGAGCTGTTTTTT. It translates to CASSSRDPGTGELFF. The V gene is TRBV5-6, the J gene TRBJ2-2; no clear D gene. Between the trimmed V and J ends, which lost 3 bases and 4 bases, there was a span of 13 bases. The CDR3 has 15 amino acids. The germline gives CDR1 SGHDT, CDR2 YYEEEE.

The chain combines TRBV5-1 with TRBJ2-1; TRBD2 agrees at 7 bases. This CDR3 has 16 amino acids. From germline, CDR1 is SGHRS and CDR2 YFSETQ. With V trimmed by 4 bases and J by 0 bases, 7 bases remained unmatched. For the CDR3, the DNA is TGCGCCAGCAGCACAAAACGGACTAGCTCCTACAATGAGCAGTTCTTC. It codes for CASSTKRTSSYNEQFF.

In this sample, this clone turned up once. The chain links TRBV6-1 to TRBJ2-7; tentative D call: TRBD1 (6 bases). V lost 8 bases and J 5 bases, leaving 13 bases between the germline ends. This CDR3 region has 12 residues. Germline CDR1 MNHNS, CDR2 SASEGT. The DNA for the CDR3 is TGTGCCAGCCGGGACATTGATGACGAGCAGTACTTC. Residues: CASRDIDDEQYF.

The chain carries TRBV19 and TRBJ1-2; TRBD1 might be the D (6 bases). This CDR3 spans 14 amino acids. Germline V gene data show CDR1 as LNHDA and CDR2 as SQIVND (reference sequence). V was cut by 3 bases and J by 7 bases, with 15 bases left in between. This CDR3 is CASSIGKGVPGYTF. The CDR3 DNA sequence: TGTGCCAGTAGTATTGGGAAGGGGGTACCTGGCTACACCTTC.

This chain uses TRBV7-2 with TRBJ1-1; 7 positions agree with TRBD1. CDR1 is SGHTA and CDR2 is FQGNSA in the germline V gene. The CDR3 totals 15 residues. The V gene end was trimmed by 0 bases and the J gene end by 4 bases; junction bases not matched to a gene: 5. The CDR3 loop reads CASSLARGLGTEAFF. Here the CDR3 DNA reads TGTGCCAGCAGCTTAGCAAGGGGGCTGGGCACTGAAGCTTTCTTT.